This note documents a single TCR beta chain sequence. Its antigen is currently unknown. The data are from a study of brain T cells in children with intractable seizures. Study-level results: Only CDR3 sequence similarity suggested viral specificity, without known HCMV serostatus. Absence of clones before surgery may stem from lower sequencing depth.

Surgery cases with the highest brain T cell transcript signatures were chosen for sequencing. Patients received at least one anti-epileptic drug before surgery. Using immunoSEQ multiplex PCR, the repertoire was profiled, and TCRdb retains in-frame clones only, with some absent. Among about 80,000 clones listed, about 90% were seen once. The origin of this receptor is a girl aged 2 to 10 with Rasmussen encephalitis and intractable seizures. The sample in question was peripheral blood, obtained at surgery.

DNA for the CDR3: TGTGCCAGCAGCCCGGGATGGGATAGCAAAGCTTTCTTT. As protein: CASSPGWDSKAFF. The chain uses TRBV9 and TRBJ1-1; D is uncertain. Germline CDR1 and CDR2: SGDLS and YYNGEE. V was shortened by 4 bases and J by 9 bases, with 16 bases between the two germline ends. This CDR3 spans 13 amino acids.